These 18 T cell receptor beta chains originate from one sample sequenced in a study of blood T cell repertoires in COVID-19. The assay was immunoSEQ multiplex PCR, and TCRdb's table has in-frame clones only and misses some. The data show around 100,000 clones, approximately 86% seen once. The sample comprised peripheral blood. Receptors originate from a man older than 75 with acute or convalescent COVID-19.

The rearrangement links TRBV29-1 to TRBJ2-7; 8 bases agree with TRBD1. Unmatched junction bases numbered 7, after V lost 6 bases and J lost 3 bases. The CDR3 consists of 13 residues. CDR1 is SQVTM, CDR2 ANQGSEA, per germline. The CDR3 sequence: CSVRGQGLYEQYF. The CDR3 coding sequence is TGCAGCGTCAGAGGACAGGGTCTCTACGAGCAGTACTTC.

The chain couples TRBV5-4 to TRBJ1-2, with D possibly matching TRBD1 (6 bases). Per germline, CDR1 SGHNT and CDR2 YYREEE (reference sequence). Trimming took off 4 bases at V and 7 bases at J, with 14 bases between the two ends. This CDR3 has 13 residues. In DNA, the CDR3 is TGTGCCAGCAGCGTACAGGGTCGCTCTGGCTACACCTTC. It is translated as CASSVQGRSGYTF.

The rearrangement uses TRBV28 and TRBJ1-6; possible D gene TRBD1, 6 bases. Germline V CDR1 and CDR2: MDHEN, SYDVKM. The CDR3 loop spans 15 amino acids. Trimming removed 2 bases at V and 6 bases at J, with 11 bases between. For the CDR3, the DNA is TGTGCCAGCAGTTTACAGGGAGGGGGTAATTCACCCCTCCACTTT. Translated: CASSLQGGGNSPLHF.

The chain joins TRBV20-1 to TRBJ2-1; tentative D call: TRBD2 (5 bases). CDR1 and CDR2 from the germline V gene are DFQATT and SNEGSKA (reference sequence). This CDR3 has 11 amino acids. Trimming pared 7 bases from V and 7 bases from J, leaving 11 bases between. In DNA form, the CDR3 reads TGCAGTGGCCCTTGGAGGAATGAGCAGTTCTTC. It is translated as CSGPWRNEQFF.

This chain uses TRBV29-1 with TRBJ2-1; D perhaps matches TRBD2 (6 bases). The CDR3 is made up of 14 amino acids. Germline V gives CDR1 SQVTM, CDR2 ANQGSEA. The V end was cut by 4 bases, the J end by 4 bases, with 14 bases between. CDR3 nucleotides: TGCAGCGTTGTCACGGGAGACCCTTACAATGAGCAGTTCTTC. As protein: CSVVTGDPYNEQFF.

The chain links TRBV5-1 to TRBJ1-1, with TRBD1 identical over 7 bases. The CDR3 extends over 14 amino acids. Germline V CDR1 and CDR2: SGHRS, YFSETQ. The trim removed 0 bases at V and 1 base at J, leaving 0 bases unmatched. CDR3 loop: CASSLGDRNTEAFF. In DNA, the CDR3 is TGCGCCAGCAGCTTGGGGGACAGGAACACTGAAGCTTTCTTT.

The chain carries TRBV19 and TRBJ1-2; 8 bases align to TRBD1. CDR3 length equals 15 residues. V trimming: 9 bases; J trimming: 6 bases; junction bases outside the gene matches: 15. From germline, CDR1 is LNHDA and CDR2 SQIVND (reference sequence). The CDR3 protein is CASRPPPGQDHGYTF. CDR3 coding DNA: TGTGCCAGCCGGCCCCCTCCGGGACAGGATCATGGCTACACCTTC.

The rearrangement uses TRBV7-9 and TRBJ1-2, with TRBD1 matching over 9 bases. The CDR3 runs 14 residues. Unmatched junction bases numbered 6, after V lost 6 bases and J lost 4 bases. In germline, CDR1 is SEHNR, CDR2 FQNEAQ (reference sequence). As DNA, the CDR3 is TGTGCCAGCAGTTCGGGACAGGGAATCTATGGCTACACCTTC. Its protein is CASSSGQGIYGYTF.

This rearrangement joins TRBV5-4 to TRBJ2-5, with 9 bases that match TRBD1. V trimming: 0 bases; J trimming: 2 bases; junction bases outside the gene matches: 8. The length of the CDR3 is 17 residues. Germline lookup yields CDR1 SGHNT and CDR2 YYREEE (reference sequence). The CDR3 is CASSLGLGQGAQETQYF. The CDR3 coding sequence is TGTGCCAGCAGCTTGGGGTTGGGACAGGGTGCTCAAGAGACCCAGTACTTC.

The genes are TRBV3-1 (or the pseudogene TRBV3-2) and TRBJ1-2, with D possibly matching TRBD1 (6 bases). Germline assignment: CDR1 LGHDT and CDR2 YNNKEL (reference sequence). Trimming took off 0 bases at V and 2 bases at J, with 10 bases between the two ends. The CDR3 sequence is 15 residues long. The CDR3 sequence: CASSQDIGQNYGYTF. CDR3 sequence (DNA): TGTGCCAGCAGCCAAGATATCGGACAGAACTATGGCTACACCTTC.

V gene TRBV7-2 combines with J gene TRBJ2-5, with D possibly TRBD1 on 6 matching bases. This CDR3 comprises 18 residues. CDR1 is SGHTA, CDR2 FQGNSA, per germline. V lost 0 bases and J 1 base, leaving 18 bases between the germline ends. As DNA, the CDR3 is TGTGCCAGCAGCTTAGCTAGAGGGGGACGCGACGCCCAAGAGACCCAGTACTTC. Translated: CASSLARGGRDAQETQYF.

This chain uses TRBV15 with TRBJ1-6; 10 bases agree with TRBD1. Germline V gene sequence: CDR1 LNHNV, CDR2 YYDKDF (reference sequence). Losses at the gene ends were 2 bases for V and 7 bases for J; bases not matched to a gene: 5. This CDR3 region has 16 residues. The CDR3 sequence is CATSRLTGGGNSPLHF. CDR3 nucleotides: TGTGCCACCAGCAGATTGACAGGGGGCGGAAATTCACCCCTCCACTTT.

The CDR3: CATSREGGPYEQYF. CDR3 bases: TGTGCCACCAGCAGAGAGGGAGGGCCGTACGAGCAGTACTTC. V gene TRBV15 combines with J gene TRBJ2-7, with 7 bases fitting TRBD2. Germline CDR1 is LNHNV and CDR2 is YYDKDF (reference sequence). The CDR3 consists of 14 residues. Trimming at V came to 0 bases and at J to 4 bases, leaving 3 bases not matched to a gene.

This chain uses TRBV6-6 with TRBJ1-4, with D unclear. This CDR3 comprises 12 residues. Germline CDR1 reads MNHNY; CDR2 reads SVGAGI (reference sequence). With 1 base removed from V and 7 bases from J, the gap between germline ends came to 4 bases. The CDR3 region is CASSYWLEKLFF. Written as DNA, the CDR3 is TGTGCCAGCAGTTACTGGCTTGAAAAACTGTTTTTT.

The genes are TRBV5-1 and TRBJ2-1, with TRBD2 matching 12 bases. The trim removed 4 bases at V and 7 bases at J, leaving 6 bases unmatched. This CDR3 has 15 residues. Per germline, CDR1 SGHRS and CDR2 YFSETQ. CDR3 nucleotide sequence: TGCGCCAGCAGCCGTGGACTAGCGGGATCGAATGAGCAGTTCTTC. As protein: CASSRGLAGSNEQFF.

V gene TRBV19 combines with J gene TRBJ2-5; D possibly corresponds to TRBD1 (5 bases). The CDR3 is 13 residues long. The germline V and J ends were trimmed by 7 bases and 4 bases, with 13 bases remaining between them. Per the germline V gene, CDR1 is LNHDA and CDR2 is SQIVND (reference sequence). CDR3 coding DNA: TGTGCCAGTACTAGGGGTAAGGGAGAGACCCAGTACTTC. Translated: CASTRGKGETQYF.

In its sample, this clone was seen a few times. The chain combines TRBV5-4 with TRBJ1-5; TRBD1 aligns across 9 bases. CDR3 length: 14 amino acids. The germline V gene encodes CDR1 SGHNT and CDR2 YYREEE (reference sequence). V was clipped by 2 bases and J by 4 bases; unmatched bases: 1. The CDR3 DNA follows: TGTGCCAGCAGCTTCGGGACAGGGAATCAGCCCCAGCATTTT. This encodes CASSFGTGNQPQHF.

This CDR3 is CASSPRGGFYNEQFF. For the CDR3, the DNA is TGTGCCAGCAGTCCCAGGGGCGGGTTTTACAATGAGCAGTTCTTC. The V call is TRBV28, the J call TRBJ2-1, with D possibly TRBD1 on 6 matching bases. CDR3 length: 15 residues. With 5 bases removed from V and 4 bases from J, the gap between germline ends came to 15 bases. Germline V gene sequence: CDR1 MDHEN, CDR2 SYDVKM.